This T cell receptor (beta chain) was captured by sequencing in a study of control samples from healthy donors and cancer patients. The method was immunoSEQ multiplex PCR; TCRdb's version includes in-frame clones alone and lacks a portion of them. The sample gives 130,000 to 150,000 clones, more than 90% of which show up once; under 4% is in the top ten. The V end lost 3 bases, the J end lost 5 bases, and 13 bases lay between the germline ends. The germline CDR1 and CDR2 sequences are MDHEN and SYDVKM. This CDR3 region has 14 residues. Source material: blood. V gene TRBV28 combines with J gene TRBJ1-1; possible D gene TRBD1, 6 bases. This TCR was recovered from a young man in good health. The CDR3 here is CASSFRQVRTEAFF. The CDR3 bases are TGTGCCAGCAGTTTTCGACAGGTCCGTACTGAAGCTTTCTTT.